This T cell receptor (beta chain) was obtained from a study of shared clonotypes between healthy human individuals. Produced via immunoSEQ multiplex PCR; TCRdb's table is partial and in-frame only. The table lists about 590,000 clones, less than 97% of them singletons. The naive CD8 subset, CD45RO-negative cells positively selected for CCR7, excluded terminally differentiated effector memory CD45RA+ cells. The CDR3 is made up of 13 amino acids. Germline V gene data show CDR1 as SQVTM and CDR2 as ANQGSEA. V lost 4 bases, J lost 0 bases, and 9 bases lay in between. The receptor was isolated from a woman aged 25-40 years in good health. Sequencing was performed on naive CD8+ T cells sorted from blood. V usage is TRBV29-1 and J usage is TRBJ1-1; D is ambiguous. DNA of the CDR3: TGCAGCGTTGTAGGCGGGGTGAACACTGAAGCTTTCTTT. Its protein product is CSVVGGVNTEAFF.